This T cell receptor beta chain stems from a study of OX40 agonist ivuxolimab in advanced cancers. V was cut by 7 bases and J by 3 bases, with 16 bases left in between. Germline CDR1 SGHRS, CDR2 YFSETQ. CDR3 length equals 14 residues. Clones were read by immunoSEQ multiplex PCR, and TCRdb kept only the in-frame ones, dropping some. The data contain tens of thousands of clones, around 81% of them singletons. The receptor was derived from an adult with an advanced solid tumor such as melanoma, head and neck, liver or kidney cancer. The sequencing here drew on CD4+ or CD8+ T cells sorted from blood, taken in a trial of the OX40 agonist ivuxolimab. J is TRBJ1-1 and V is TRBV5-1; TRBD1 is a possible D gene (5 bases). The CDR3 sequence: CASSSRRADTEAFF. The DNA of the CDR3 is TGCGCCAGCTCCAGTCGCAGGGCGGACACTGAAGCTTTCTTT.